This T cell receptor (beta chain) was identified during a study of blood T cell repertoires in COVID-19. Assay used: immunoSEQ multiplex PCR; TCRdb lists only in-frame clones, some missing. The data contain approximately 230,000 clones, approximately 82% of them singletons. The receptor's source is a man in his forties who had recovered from COVID-19. Source material: PBMCs or T cells enriched from blood (not recorded which).

The CDR3 spells CASSPSGGLNNSPLHF. In DNA, the CDR3 is TGTGCCAGCTCACCATCAGGAGGGCTTAATAATTCACCCCTCCACTTT. The rearrangement links TRBV18 to TRBJ1-6; D gene uncertain. Trimming left V 2 bases short and J 5 bases short, with 13 bases between. Germline lookup yields CDR1 KGHSH and CDR2 LQKENI. CDR3 length equals 16 residues.